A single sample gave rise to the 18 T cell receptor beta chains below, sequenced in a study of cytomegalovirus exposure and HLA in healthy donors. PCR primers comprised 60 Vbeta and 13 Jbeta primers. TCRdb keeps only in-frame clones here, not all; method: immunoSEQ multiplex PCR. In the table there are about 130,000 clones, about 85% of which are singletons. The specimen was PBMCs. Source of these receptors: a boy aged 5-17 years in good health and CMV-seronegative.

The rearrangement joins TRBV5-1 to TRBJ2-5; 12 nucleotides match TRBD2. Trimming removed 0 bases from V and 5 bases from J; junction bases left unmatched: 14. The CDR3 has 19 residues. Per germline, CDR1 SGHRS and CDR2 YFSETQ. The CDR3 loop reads CASSLAIAASGGASETQYF. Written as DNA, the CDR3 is TGCGCCAGCAGCTTGGCCATTGCAGCTAGCGGGGGGGCGTCGGAGACCCAGTACTTC.

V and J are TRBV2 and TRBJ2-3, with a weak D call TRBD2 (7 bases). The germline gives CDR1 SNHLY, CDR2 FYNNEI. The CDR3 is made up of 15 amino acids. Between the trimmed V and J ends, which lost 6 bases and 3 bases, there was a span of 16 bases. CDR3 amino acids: CASRKGGSRTDTQYF. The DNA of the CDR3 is TGTGCCAGCAGGAAGGGGGGGAGTAGGACAGATACGCAGTATTTT.

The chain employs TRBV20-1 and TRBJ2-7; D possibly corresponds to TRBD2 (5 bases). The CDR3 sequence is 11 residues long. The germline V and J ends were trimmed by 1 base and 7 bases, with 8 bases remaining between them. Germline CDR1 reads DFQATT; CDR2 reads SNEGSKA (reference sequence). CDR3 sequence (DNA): TGCAGTGCTAGAGGCGGGCTTGAGCAGTACTTC. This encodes CSARGGLEQYF.

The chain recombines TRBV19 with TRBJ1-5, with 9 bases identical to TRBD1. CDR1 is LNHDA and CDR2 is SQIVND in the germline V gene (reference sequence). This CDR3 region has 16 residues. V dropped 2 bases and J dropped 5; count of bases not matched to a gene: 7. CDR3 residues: CASSIFPTGGDQPQHF. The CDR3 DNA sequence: TGTGCCAGTAGTATATTCCCAACAGGGGGCGATCAGCCCCAGCATTTT.

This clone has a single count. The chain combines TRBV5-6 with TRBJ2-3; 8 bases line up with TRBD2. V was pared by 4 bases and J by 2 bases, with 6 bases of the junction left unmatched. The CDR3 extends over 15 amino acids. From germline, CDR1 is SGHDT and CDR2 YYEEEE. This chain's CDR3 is CASSPGGAYTDTQYF. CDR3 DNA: TGTGCCAGCAGCCCCGGGGGGGCCTACACAGATACGCAGTATTTT.

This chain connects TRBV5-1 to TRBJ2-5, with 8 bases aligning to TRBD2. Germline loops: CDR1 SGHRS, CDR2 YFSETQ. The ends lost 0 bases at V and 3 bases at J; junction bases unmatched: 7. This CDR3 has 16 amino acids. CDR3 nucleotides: TGCGCCAGCAGCTTGGCCGGACTAGCAGATAAAGAGACCCAGTACTTC. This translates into CASSLAGLADKETQYF.

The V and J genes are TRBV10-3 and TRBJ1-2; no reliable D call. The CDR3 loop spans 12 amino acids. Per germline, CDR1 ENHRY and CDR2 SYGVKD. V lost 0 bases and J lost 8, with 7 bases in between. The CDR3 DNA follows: TGTGCCATCAGTGAGTCAAGGAGCGGCTACACCTTC. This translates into CAISESRSGYTF.

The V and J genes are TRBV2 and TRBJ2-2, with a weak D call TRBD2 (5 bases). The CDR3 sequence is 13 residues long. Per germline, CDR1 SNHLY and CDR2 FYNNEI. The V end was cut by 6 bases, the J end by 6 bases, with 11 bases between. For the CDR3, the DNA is TGTGCCAGCAGGAGGGCTCTGGCCGGGGAGCTGTTTTTT. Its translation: CASRRALAGELFF.

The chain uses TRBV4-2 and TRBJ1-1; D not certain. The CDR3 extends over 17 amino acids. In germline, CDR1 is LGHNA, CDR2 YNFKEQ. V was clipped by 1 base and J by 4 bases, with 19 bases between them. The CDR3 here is CASSQVGGSQAATEAFF. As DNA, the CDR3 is TGTGCCAGCAGCCAAGTAGGAGGTAGCCAGGCGGCCACTGAAGCTTTCTTT.

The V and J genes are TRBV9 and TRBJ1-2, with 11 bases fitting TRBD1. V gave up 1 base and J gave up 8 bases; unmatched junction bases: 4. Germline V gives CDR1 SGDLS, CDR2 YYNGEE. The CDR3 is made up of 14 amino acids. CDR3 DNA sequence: TGTGCCAGCAGCGTAAGGGGACAGGGGGAAGGCTACACCTTC. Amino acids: CASSVRGQGEGYTF.

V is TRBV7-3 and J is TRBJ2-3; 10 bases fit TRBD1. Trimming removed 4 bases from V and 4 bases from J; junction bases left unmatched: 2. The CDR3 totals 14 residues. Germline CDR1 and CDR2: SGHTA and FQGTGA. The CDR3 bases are TGTGCCAGCAGCTATGGGACAGGGGCAGATACGCAGTATTTT. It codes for CASSYGTGADTQYF.

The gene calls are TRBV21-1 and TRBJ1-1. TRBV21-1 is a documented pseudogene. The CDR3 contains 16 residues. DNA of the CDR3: TGTGCCAGCAGCAACCTACGGGGGGGTGTTTACGCTGAAGCTTTCTTT. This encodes CASSNLRGGVYAEAFF.

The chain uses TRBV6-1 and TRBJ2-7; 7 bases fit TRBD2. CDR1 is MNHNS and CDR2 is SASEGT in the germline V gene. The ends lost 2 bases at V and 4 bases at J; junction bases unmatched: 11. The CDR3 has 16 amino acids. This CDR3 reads CASSELGRKSVYEQYF. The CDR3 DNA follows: TGTGCCAGCAGTGAACTCGGGAGGAAGTCCGTTTACGAGCAGTACTTC.

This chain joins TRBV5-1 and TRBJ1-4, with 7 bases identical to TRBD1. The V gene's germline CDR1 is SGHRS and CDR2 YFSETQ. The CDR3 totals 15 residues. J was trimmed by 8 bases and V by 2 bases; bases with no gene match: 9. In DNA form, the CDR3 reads TGCGCCAGCAGCTTAAGGACAGGCTCGAGAGAAAAACTGTTTTTT. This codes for CASSLRTGSREKLFF.

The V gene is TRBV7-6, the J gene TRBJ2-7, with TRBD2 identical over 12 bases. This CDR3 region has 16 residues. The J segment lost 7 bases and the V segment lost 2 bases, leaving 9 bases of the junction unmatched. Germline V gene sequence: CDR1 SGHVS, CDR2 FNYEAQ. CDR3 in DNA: TGTGCCAGCAGCTTAAAGCGTCTAGCGGGAGGGGGGGAGCAGTACTTC. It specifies CASSLKRLAGGGEQYF.

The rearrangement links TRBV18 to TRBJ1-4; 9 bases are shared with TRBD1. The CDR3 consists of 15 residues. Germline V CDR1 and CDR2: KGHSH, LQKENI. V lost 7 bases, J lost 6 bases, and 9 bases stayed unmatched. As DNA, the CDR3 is TGTGCCAGCTTTTCCTCGACAGGGGGATATGAAAAACTGTTTTTT. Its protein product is CASFSSTGGYEKLFF. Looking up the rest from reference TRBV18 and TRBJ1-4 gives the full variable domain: NAGVMQNPRHLVRRRGQEARLRCSPMKGHSHVYWYRQLPEEGLKFMVYLQKENIIDESGMPKERFSAEFPKEGPSILRIQQVVRGDSAAYFCASFSSTGGYEKLFFGSGTQLSVL.

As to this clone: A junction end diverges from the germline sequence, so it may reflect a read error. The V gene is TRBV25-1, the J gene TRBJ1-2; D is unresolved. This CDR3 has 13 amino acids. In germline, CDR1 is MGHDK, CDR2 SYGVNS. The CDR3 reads CASSARPNYGYPF. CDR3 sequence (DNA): TGTGCCAGCAGTGCAAGACCTAACTATGGCTACCCCTTC.

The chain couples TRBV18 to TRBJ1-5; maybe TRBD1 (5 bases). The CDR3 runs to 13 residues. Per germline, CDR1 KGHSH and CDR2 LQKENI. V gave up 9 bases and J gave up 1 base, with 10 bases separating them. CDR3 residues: CASCGGSNQPQHF. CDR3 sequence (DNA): TGTGCCAGTTGCGGGGGAAGCAATCAGCCCCAGCATTTT.